This T cell receptor beta chain was recovered during a study of cytomegalovirus exposure and HLA in healthy donors. The primer mix had 60 Vbeta and 13 Jbeta primers. TCRdb keeps only in-frame clones here, not all; method: immunoSEQ multiplex PCR. The sample has some 200,000 clones; about 80% are singletons. Concerning this clone: The antigen remains undetermined.

J gave up 5 bases and V 3 bases, and 3 bases lay outside the gene matches. The CDR3 runs 13 residues. Germline V gene lookup returns CDR1 SGHTA and CDR2 FQGTGA. The study, taken as a whole, reports: The only immune exposure information that was available was CMV serostatus. Most subjects had HLA-A and HLA-B alleles reportedly predicted accurately by TCR beta sequences. According to an earlier analysis, most TCR beta V segments yielded productive rearrangements about 90% or about 30% of the time. Across donors, sequencing depth was assumed by presence/absence analyses to be roughly uniform.

The sample consisted of PBMCs. This TCR was sampled from a woman in her thirties or forties in good health and CMV-seronegative. The chain uses TRBV7-3 and TRBJ2-5, with 7 bases identical to TRBD1. CDR3: CASSLGTVETQYF. The CDR3 nucleotides read TGTGCCAGCAGCTTGGGGACAGTCGAGACCCAGTACTTC.